This T cell receptor (beta chain) was recorded in a study of patients and donors after allogeneic stem cell transplantation. Trimming took 7 bases from V and 7 from J, leaving 13 bases between them. This CDR3 is built from 12 residues. From germline, CDR1 is MNHEY and CDR2 SVGEGT. Each CDR3 protein gets one entry after TCRdb re-called the RT-PCR reads with MiXCR. The sample yields approximately 200,000 distinct CDR3 sequences, approximately 41% seen once. The chain carries TRBV6-2 or TRBV6-3 and TRBJ2-5, with D uncertain. The sequenced material came from blood, either unsorted or a sorted T cell fraction (not recorded which). The receptor was derived from a human donor who was either an allogeneic HSCT recipient or a stem cell or donor lymphocyte infusion donor (not recorded which). It is not recorded whose cells these are; they may come from a transplant donor. CDR3 region: CASTDASRTQYF. CDR3 DNA sequence: TGTGCCAGCACCGACGCCTCCCGGACCCAGTACTTC.